These 8 T cell receptor beta chains came from one sample sequenced in a study of T cell changes during pregnancy in multiple sclerosis. Sequenced by immunoSEQ multiplex PCR; TCRdb stores in-frame clones only, minus some. The sample lists tens of thousands of clones, 93% occurring once. The sequenced sample was CD4+ T cells from peripheral blood mononuclear cells, obtained in the third trimester of pregnancy. These TCRs come from a female donor with multiple sclerosis, enrolled in a pregnancy study.

The chain links TRBV6-1 to TRBJ1-5; D gene unclear. CDR3 length equals 13 residues. Looked up from germline, CDR1 is MNHNS and CDR2 is SASEGT. V was pared by 8 bases and J by 3 bases, with 11 bases between. In DNA, the CDR3 is TGTGCCAGCGTTCTGAGCGACAATCAGCCCCAGCATTTT. Translated, it gives CASVLSDNQPQHF.

The sample holds one count of this clone. The chain has TRBV7-9 and TRBJ2-1; TRBD2 might be the D (7 bases). CDR1 is SEHNR and CDR2 is FQNEAQ in the germline V gene (reference sequence). V lost 1 base and J lost 3, with 13 bases in between. The CDR3 totals 16 residues. The CDR3 loop is CASSLGTGRVYNEQFF. The CDR3 DNA is TGTGCCAGCAGCTTAGGCACAGGGAGGGTCTACAATGAGCAGTTCTTC.

This sequence joins TRBV11-2 and TRBJ2-7, with D possibly TRBD1 on 6 matching bases. The CDR3 contains 14 residues. The germline V gene has CDR1 SGHAT and CDR2 FQNNGV. Trimming took off 2 bases at V and 4 bases at J, with 12 bases between the two ends. CDR3 sequence (DNA): TGTGCCAGCAGCTTAATACAGGGTTGGTACGAGCAGTACTTC. It translates to CASSLIQGWYEQYF.

This chain links TRBV25-1 with TRBJ2-7; 9 bases match TRBD1. The trim removed 7 bases at V and 2 bases at J, leaving 3 bases unmatched. The CDR3 has 13 amino acids. Per germline, CDR1 MGHDK and CDR2 SYGVNS. CDR3 DNA sequence: TGTGCCAGCACCGGACAGGGGCCCTACGAGCAGTACTTC. This sequence encodes CASTGQGPYEQYF.

This chain joins TRBV6-6 and TRBJ2-7; no definite D call. The CDR3 has 15 amino acids. Per germline, CDR1 MNHNY and CDR2 SVGAGI (reference sequence). The V end was cut by 0 bases, the J end by 3 bases, with 12 bases between. The DNA for the CDR3 is TGTGCCAGCAGTTACTCCCCGGTCCTCTACTACGAGCAGTACTTC. This encodes CASSYSPVLYYEQYF.

The J gene is TRBJ1-2, the V gene TRBV6-1; no clear D gene. The CDR3 loop spans 15 amino acids. V was trimmed by 9 bases and J by 4 bases, leaving 21 bases between them. Germline CDR1 is MNHNS and CDR2 is SASEGT. CDR3 bases: TGTGCCAGTGGTCGGGTCCCTAGTCCTTCCTATGGCTACACCTTC. Translating it yields CASGRVPSPSYGYTF.

The chain recombines TRBV9 with TRBJ2-5; 8 bases are shared with TRBD2. V dropped 2 bases and J dropped 5; count of bases not matched to a gene: 5. The CDR3 sequence is 14 residues long. Germline V CDR1 and CDR2: SGDLS, YYNGEE. The CDR3 loop is CASSVDRGGETQYF. The CDR3 bases are TGTGCCAGCAGCGTCGACCGGGGGGGGGAGACCCAGTACTTC.

The genes are TRBV25-1 and TRBJ2-3; TRBD2 matches at 7 bases. Unmatched junction bases numbered 11, after V lost 6 bases and J lost 2 bases. CDR1 and CDR2 (germline): MGHDK, SYGVNS. The CDR3 sequence is 16 residues long. Here the CDR3 DNA reads TGTGCCAGCAGCGAAGGGGACTATCCCCCCACAGATACGCAGTATTTT. This codes for CASSEGDYPPTDTQYF.